The next 32 T cell receptor beta chains were all read from a single sample in a study of T cell responses to AZD1222 COVID-19 vaccine. The repertoire was sequenced with immunoSEQ multiplex PCR; TCRdb's copy has only in-frame clones and lacks some. The sample consists of some 200,000 clones, roughly 92% of them appearing once. Specimen: peripheral blood, collected 28 days after the second dose of the MenACWY control vaccine. Source of these receptors: an adult who received the MenACWY meningococcal vaccine as a control.

The chain uses TRBV30 and TRBJ2-7; no clear D gene. The CDR3 spans 13 residues. CDR1 and CDR2 (germline): GTSNPN, SVGIG (reference sequence). The ends were cut back, 5 bases at V and 4 bases at J, with 15 bases in the middle. CDR3 DNA sequence: TGTGCCTGGTCCACAGACTCCCCTTACGAGCAGTACTTC. Amino acids: CAWSTDSPYEQYF.

The chain has TRBV5-5 and TRBJ1-5, with D maybe TRBD1 (5 bases). V lost 4 bases and J 4 bases, leaving 15 bases between the germline ends. This CDR3 is built from 15 residues. Germline CDR1 and CDR2: SGHKS and YYEKEE (reference sequence). In DNA form, the CDR3 reads TGTGCCAGCAGCGGCATCTATCAGGGAAATCAGCCCCAGCATTTT. Translated, it gives CASSGIYQGNQPQHF.

Here the CDR3 DNA reads TGTGCCTGGAGTGTGGACGGGACCAATCAGCCCCAGCATTTT. The encoded protein is CAWSVDGTNQPQHF. J is TRBJ1-5 and V is TRBV30; maybe TRBD1 (5 bases). V gave up 0 bases and J gave up 3 bases, with 9 bases separating them. CDR1 and CDR2 from the germline V gene are GTSNPN and SVGIG (reference sequence). The CDR3 contains 14 residues.

The chain combines TRBV10-3 with TRBJ1-2; D is possibly TRBD1 (6 bases). CDR3 length: 13 amino acids. Germline CDR1 reads ENHRY; CDR2 reads SYGVKD. V dropped 2 bases and J dropped 4 bases, with 8 bases sitting between them. CDR3 in amino acids: CAISEDRSYGYTF. In DNA form, the CDR3 reads TGTGCCATCAGTGAGGACAGGAGCTATGGCTACACCTTC.

The chain recombines TRBV19 with TRBJ1-1, with D unresolved. This CDR3 has 12 residues. V gave up 3 bases and J gave up 0 bases, with 2 bases separating them. From germline, CDR1 is LNHDA and CDR2 SQIVND (reference sequence). CDR3 sequence: CASSIVNTEAFF. CDR3 DNA sequence: TGTGCCAGTAGTATTGTGAACACTGAAGCTTTCTTT.

This sequence joins TRBV11-3 and TRBJ1-1; 7 nucleotides line up with TRBD1. Germline-derived CDR1 and CDR2 are SGHNT and YENEEA. The CDR3 sequence is 13 residues long. J lost 1 base, V lost 9 bases, and 5 bases had no gene match. The CDR3 DNA reads as TGTGCCAGTCGGGGACAGACGAACACTGAAGCTTTCTTT. Amino acid sequence: CASRGQTNTEAFF.

This clone is a singleton in its sample. The chain couples TRBV30 to TRBJ2-7, with 8 bases identical to TRBD1. Losses at the gene ends were 3 bases for V and 6 bases for J; bases not matched to a gene: 13. Looked up from germline, CDR1 is GTSNPN and CDR2 is SVGIG (reference sequence). The CDR3 sequence is 15 residues long. The CDR3 DNA follows: TGTGCCTGGAGGGCCCAGGGGGCGGCGTTAGCCGAGCAGTACTTC. This sequence encodes CAWRAQGAALAEQYF.

This rearrangement joins TRBV7-2 to TRBJ2-7; no firm D call. The CDR3 runs to 15 residues. Germline lookup yields CDR1 SGHTA and CDR2 FQGNSA. The V gene lost 0 bases and the J gene lost 7 bases, with 16 bases spanning the gap. In nucleotides, the CDR3 is TGTGCCAGCAGCTTAGCTCCCGGGCTAGTGGGAGAGCAGTACTTC. Translation: CASSLAPGLVGEQYF.

The CDR3 DNA reads TGCGCCAGCAACCGGGGGCCGACAGTCCAGAACACTGAAGCTTTCTTT. Protein sequence: CASNRGPTVQNTEAFF. The rearrangement uses TRBV5-1 and TRBJ1-1; possibly TRBD1 for D (6 bases). The CDR3 has 16 residues. CDR1 and CDR2 from the germline V gene are SGHRS and YFSETQ. With 6 bases removed from V and 1 base from J, the gap between germline ends came to 19 bases. Full variable domain (missing parts from reference TRBV5-1 and TRBJ1-1): KAGVTQTPRYLIKTRGQQVTLSCSPISGHRSVSWYQQTPGQGLQFLFEYFSETQRNKGNFPGRFSGRQFSNSRSEMNVSTLELGDSALYLCASNRGPTVQNTEAFFGQGTRLTVV.

The chain recombines TRBV9 with TRBJ2-7; D may be TRBD1 or TRBD2 (7 bases each). This CDR3 has 15 residues. V was cut by 3 bases and J by 3 bases, with 16 bases left in between. The V gene's germline CDR1 is SGDLS and CDR2 YYNGEE. This chain's CDR3 is CASSEGGTARYEQYF. DNA of the CDR3: TGTGCCAGCAGCGAGGGGGGGACAGCACGCTACGAGCAGTACTTC.

The CDR3 DNA follows: TGTGCCAGCGTACAGGGTCGTGGCTACACCTTC. This codes for CASVQGRGYTF. V is TRBV28 and J is TRBJ1-2; D might be TRBD1 (6 bases). Germline V gene lookup returns CDR1 MDHEN and CDR2 SYDVKM. The CDR3 is made up of 11 amino acids. Trimming took 8 bases from V and 7 from J, leaving 11 bases between them.

This chain connects TRBV4-2 to TRBJ2-4; D is tentatively TRBD1 or TRBD2 (5 bases each). The CDR3 contains 13 residues. With 0 bases removed from V and 5 bases from J, the gap between germline ends came to 5 bases. Per germline, CDR1 LGHNA and CDR2 YNFKEQ. The CDR3 DNA reads TGTGCCAGCAGCCAAGAGGGGGAAAACATTCAGTACTTC. Translated: CASSQEGENIQYF.

This clone was observed a single time. The V gene is TRBV4-1, the J gene TRBJ1-2; D perhaps matches TRBD1 (6 bases). The germline V gene encodes CDR1 MGHRA and CDR2 YSYEKL. The CDR3 runs 14 residues. V shed 5 bases and J shed 8 bases, with 18 bases lying between them. For the CDR3, the DNA is TGCGCCAGCAGCGGCGGGGCGGGGGGCTTAGGCTACACCTTC. It yields the protein CASSGGAGGLGYTF.

This chain joins TRBV6-5 and TRBJ2-5, with 8 bases fitting TRBD1. J gave up 7 bases and V 0 bases, and 7 bases lay outside the gene matches. The CDR3 consists of 15 residues. Germline values: CDR1 MNHEY, CDR2 SVGAGI. For the CDR3, the DNA is TGTGCCAGCAGTTACTCTGGGCAGGGGGCTGGGACCCAGTACTTC. Translated: CASSYSGQGAGTQYF.

The genes are TRBV7-2 and TRBJ1-1; no clear D. CDR3 size: 14 residues. CDR1 and CDR2 (germline): SGHTA, FQGNSA. Trimming left V 2 bases short and J 1 base short, with 8 bases between. CDR3 sequence: CASSLIPENTEAFF. In nucleotides, the CDR3 is TGTGCCAGCAGCTTAATCCCCGAGAACACTGAAGCTTTCTTT. The whole variable domain, filled in from reference TRBV7-2 and TRBJ1-1, reads GAGVSQSPSNKVTEKGKDVELRCDPISGHTALYWYRQSLGQGLEFLIYFQGNSAPDKSGLPSDRFSAERTGGSVSTLTIQRTQQEDSAVYLCASSLIPENTEAFFGQGTRLTVV.

The chain couples TRBV11-2 to TRBJ1-1; D remains ambiguous. Between the trimmed V and J ends, which lost 2 bases and 0 bases, there was a span of 7 bases. CDR1 is SGHAT and CDR2 is FQNNGV in the germline V gene. The CDR3 sequence is 14 residues long. CDR3 loop: CASSLNYVNTEAFF. CDR3 DNA: TGTGCCAGCAGCTTAAATTATGTGAACACTGAAGCTTTCTTT.

This sequence joins TRBV6-2 or TRBV6-3 and TRBJ2-7; D is possibly TRBD2 (6 bases). The germline V and J ends were trimmed by 5 bases and 1 base, with 9 bases remaining between them. The CDR3 covers 13 residues. The V gene's germline CDR1 is MNHEY and CDR2 SVGEGT. In nucleotides, the CDR3 is TGTGCCAGCAGTGCGGACTATTCCTACGAGCAGTACTTC. This translates into CASSADYSYEQYF.

The chain is built from TRBV27 and TRBJ2-6; D tentatively reads TRBD1 or TRBD2 (6 bases each). V was pared by 1 base and J by 4 bases, with 17 bases between. This CDR3 is 18 amino acids long. Germline V lookup: CDR1 MNHEY, CDR2 SMNVEV (reference sequence). CDR3 protein: CASSLYSGGAAGANVLTF. CDR3 nucleotide sequence: TGTGCCAGCAGTTTATATTCCGGGGGCGCGGCCGGGGCCAACGTCCTGACTTTC.

V gene TRBV27 combines with J gene TRBJ2-3; 11 positions agree with TRBD2. The V gene end was trimmed by 6 bases and the J gene end by 6 bases; junction bases not matched to a gene: 8. CDR1 and CDR2 from the germline V gene are MNHEY and SMNVEV (reference sequence). The CDR3 loop spans 15 amino acids. The CDR3 sequence is CASRYLAGGVDTQYF. Written as DNA, the CDR3 is TGTGCCAGCAGATACTTAGCGGGAGGGGTGGATACGCAGTATTTT.

The J gene is TRBJ1-4, the V gene TRBV24-1; no clear D. The CDR3 is 15 residues long. V lost 5 bases to trimming and J lost 8 bases, with 17 bases between them. Germline assignment: CDR1 KGHDR and CDR2 SFDVKD. The CDR3 sequence is CATSAGGRTGEKLFF. DNA of the CDR3: TGTGCCACCAGTGCCGGAGGGAGGACGGGAGAAAAACTGTTTTTT.

The chain joins TRBV19 to TRBJ1-4; D perhaps matches TRBD1 (5 bases). The CDR3 extends over 13 amino acids. The germline V gene has CDR1 LNHDA and CDR2 SQIVND (reference sequence). The V and J ends lost 3 bases and 4 bases respectively, with 6 bases between them. This CDR3 reads CASSMTDNEKLFF. CDR3 nucleotide sequence: TGTGCCAGTAGTATGACAGATAATGAAAAACTGTTTTTT.

This chain uses TRBV6-5 with TRBJ2-7, with D perhaps given as TRBD1 or TRBD2 (5 bases each). The V end lost 0 bases, the J end lost 6 bases, and 12 bases lay between the germline ends. This CDR3 spans 14 amino acids. Looked up from germline, CDR1 is MNHEY and CDR2 is SVGAGI. The CDR3 DNA is TGTGCCAGCAGTTACTCCAGGGAGTGGTCCGAGCAGTACTTC. Translating gives CASSYSREWSEQYF.

This chain uses TRBV29-1 with TRBJ1-1; no definite D call. Germline CDR1 SQVTM, CDR2 ANQGSEA. V dropped 1 base and J dropped 0 bases, with 15 bases sitting between them. CDR3 length: 16 residues. The CDR3, as DNA: TGCAGCGTTGAAGTTCGGGCAGGCCCTATGAACACTGAAGCTTTCTTT. Its protein product is CSVEVRAGPMNTEAFF.

The rearrangement links TRBV24-1 to TRBJ1-2; 12 positions agree with TRBD1. The CDR3 is 16 amino acids. V was pared by 3 bases and J by 6 bases, with 7 bases of the junction left unmatched. Germline lookup yields CDR1 KGHDR and CDR2 SFDVKD. The CDR3 sequence is CATSDPGQGAHHGYTF. Written as DNA, the CDR3 is TGTGCCACCAGTGATCCGGGACAGGGGGCGCATCATGGCTACACCTTC.

The V call is TRBV2, the J call TRBJ1-2; D ambiguous. The V gene's germline CDR1 is SNHLY and CDR2 FYNNEI. The CDR3 is made up of 14 amino acids. The V gene lost 5 bases and the J gene lost 2 bases, with 12 bases spanning the gap. The CDR3 loop is CASSPGSRNYGYTF. The DNA of the CDR3 is TGTGCCAGCAGTCCCGGGAGTCGGAACTATGGCTACACCTTC.

The chain combines TRBV7-8 with TRBJ2-1; D might be TRBD1 (6 bases). Germline CDR1 is SGHVS and CDR2 is FQNEAQ. V lost 5 bases to trimming and J lost 2 bases, with 13 bases between them. The CDR3 totals 15 residues. The CDR3 region has the DNA TGTGCCAGCAGCACCTACAGGGTCCCCTACAATGAGCAGTTCTTC. This sequence encodes CASSTYRVPYNEQFF.

This chain links TRBV6-5 with TRBJ1-3, with D possibly TRBD1 on 5 matching bases. This CDR3 contains 15 residues. V lost 4 bases, J lost 0 bases, and 10 bases lay in between. Germline-derived CDR1 and CDR2 are MNHEY and SVGAGI. CDR3 nucleotides: TGTGCCAGCAGTTCCGGGACGAACTCTGGAAACACCATATATTTT. It translates to CASSSGTNSGNTIYF.

J is TRBJ2-2 and V is TRBV28, with 16 positions matching TRBD2. Germline assignment: CDR1 MDHEN and CDR2 SYDVKM. This CDR3 is built from 16 residues. With 2 bases clipped from V and 6 bases from J, the junction kept 0 bases outside the gene matches. CDR3 sequence reads: CASSLGTSGRAGELFF. The DNA of the CDR3 is TGTGCCAGCAGTTTAGGGACTAGCGGGAGGGCCGGGGAGCTGTTTTTT.

V is TRBV30 and J is TRBJ1-5, with D possibly TRBD1 on 5 matching bases. CDR3 size: 14 residues. The germline gives CDR1 GTSNPN, CDR2 SVGIG (reference sequence). V lost 5 bases to trimming and J lost 4 bases, with 15 bases between them. CDR3 in amino acids: CAWGSGTQNQPQHF. The CDR3 DNA reads as TGTGCCTGGGGCTCCGGGACTCAGAATCAGCCCCAGCATTTT. Combining the CDR3 with reference TRBV30 and TRBJ1-5 gives the whole variable domain SQTIHQWPATLVQPVGSPLSLECTVEGTSNPNLYWYRQAAGRGLQLLFYSVGIGQISSEVPQNLSASRPQDRQFILSSKKLLLSDSGFYLCAWGSGTQNQPQHFGDGTRLSIL.

The gene calls are TRBV21-1 and TRBJ2-7; the listed D gene, TRBD2, was not tested against the DNA. TRBV21-1 is listed as a pseudogene. This CDR3 region has 10 residues. The CDR3 sequence: CATAYYEQYF. CDR3 coding DNA: TGTGCCACCGCCTACTACGAGCAGTACTTC.

The CDR3 protein is CASSLETASNYGYTF. Written as DNA, the CDR3 is TGTGCCAGCAGCTTAGAGACGGCTTCTAACTATGGCTACACCTTC. V and J are TRBV11-2 and TRBJ1-2; D call uncertain. Germline CDR1 and CDR2: SGHAT and FQNNGV. CDR3 length: 15 amino acids. The V end lost 0 bases, the J end lost 0 bases, and 8 bases lay between the germline ends.

This sequence joins TRBV11-3 and TRBJ1-3, with 10 bases matching TRBD1. The germline gives CDR1 SGHNT, CDR2 YENEEA. V lost 3 bases, J lost 3 bases, and 8 bases stayed unmatched. The CDR3 totals 17 residues. This CDR3 is CASSFSGTGDLGNTIYF. CDR3 in DNA: TGTGCCAGCAGCTTTTCCGGGACAGGGGATCTTGGAAACACCATATATTTT.